This T cell receptor (beta chain) was identified during a study of cytomegalovirus exposure and HLA in healthy donors. Trimming pared 1 base from V and 4 bases from J, leaving 14 bases between. CDR1 is MGHRA and CDR2 is YSYEKL in the germline V gene. CDR3 length: 15 residues. Researchers ran the PCR with 60 Vbeta and 13 Jbeta primers. Repertoires were generated with immunoSEQ multiplex PCR, while TCRdb's copy carries only in-frame clones and drops some. The repertoire includes around 100,000 clones, 78% of them detected once, and 1.5% to 2% sits in the top ten. Sequenced sample: PBMCs. The chain recombines TRBV4-1 with TRBJ2-7, with D perhaps matching TRBD2 (6 bases). This clonotype was sampled from a woman aged 40 to 50 in good health and CMV-seronegative. As DNA, the CDR3 is TGCGCCAGCAGCCAAGGAGGGGAGCGGGCATACGAGCAGTACTTC. Translation: CASSQGGERAYEQYF.